The rows below give T cell receptor beta chains drawn from one sample of a study of shared clonotypes between healthy human individuals. Produced via immunoSEQ multiplex PCR; TCRdb's table is partial and in-frame only. The sample carries some 2,500,000 clones, more than 85% recorded once. The sample comprised naive CD4+ T cells from PBMCs. The receptors stem from a man in his late teens or twenties in good health. Some clones in this sample may be carry-over from other donors' samples. The CDR3 runs from the conserved cysteine through the conserved F or W. Each record gives: D gene, clone size, V gene, J gene, CDR3 protein, CDR3 DNA. The D gene is left open where the match is weak. Only part of the rows carry a size: once, few, many, or a class if the clone is expanded.

>TRBD2|NA|TRBV5-1|TRBJ2-3
CASSFQAGSTDTQYF
TGCGCCAGCAGCTTCCAAGCGGGGAGCACAGATACGCAGTATTTT
>NA|NA|TRBV7-6|TRBJ2-3
CASSSTRLTDTQYF
TGTGCCAGCAGCTCGACTAGACTCACAGATACGCAGTATTTT
>NA|NA|TRBV11-1|TRBJ1-1
CASISPNTEVFF
TGTGCCAGCATATCCCCGAACACTGAAGTTTTCTTT
>TRBD2|NA|TRBV5-1|TRBJ2-3
CASSLEGGSSTDTQYF
TGCGCCAGCAGCTTGGAGGGCGGGAGCAGCACAGATACGCAGTATTTT
>TRBD2|once|TRBV5-1|TRBJ2-5
CASSLSLAGEAETQYF
TGCGCCAGCAGCTTGTCCCTAGCGGGAGAGGCAGAGACCCAGTACTTC
>NA|NA|TRBV28|TRBJ2-5
CASSGVLGQETQYF
TGTGCCAGCAGTGGAGTACTCGGACAAGAGACCCAGTACTTC
>NA|NA|TRBV19|TRBJ2-2
CASRSVGSNTGELFF
TGTGCCAGTAGGTCGGTCGGATCAAACACCGGGGAGCTGTTTTTT
>TRBD2|few|TRBV7-3|TRBJ2-1
CASSLRLAGGPENEQFF
TGTGCCAGCAGCTTAAGACTAGCGGGAGGGCCGGAGAATGAGCAGTTCTTC
>NA|once|TRBV10-3|TRBJ1-3
CAISGLGSGNTIYF
TGTGCCATCAGCGGGTTGGGCTCTGGAAACACCATATATTTT
>NA|NA|TRBV27|TRBJ2-7
CASSLSAGRLGEQYF
TGTGCCAGCAGTTTATCAGCAGGGAGGTTGGGCGAGCAGTACTTC
>NA|NA|TRBV5-1|TRBJ2-3
CASSLGLLGTDTQYF
TGCGCCAGCAGCTTGGGGCTCCTAGGGACAGATACGCAGTATTTT
>TRBD2|NA|TRBV2|TRBJ2-7
CASSQGLVGSEQYF
TGTGCCAGCAGTCAAGGACTAGTCGGTTCCGAGCAGTACTTC
>NA|NA|TRBV5-4|TRBJ2-1
CASREAETLNYNEQFF
TGTGCCAGCAGGGAGGCGGAGACCCTAAATTACAATGAGCAGTTCTTC
>NA|NA|TRBV5-1|TRBJ1-4
CASSLREGKLFF
TGCGCCAGCAGCTTGAGGGAGGGAAAACTGTTTTTT
>TRBD2|NA|TRBV5-1|TRBJ2-7
CASSSEIAGAPEQYF
TGCGCCAGCAGCTCGGAGATAGCGGGAGCTCCCGAGCAGTACTTC
>TRBD2|NA|TRBV19|TRBJ2-7
CASSRTSGTLYEQYF
TGTGCCAGTAGTAGGACTAGCGGGACCCTCTACGAGCAGTACTTC
>NA|few|TRBV5-1|TRBJ1-1
CASSLVRTEAFF
TGCGCCAGCAGCTTGGTCAGGACTGAAGCTTTCTTT
>NA|NA|TRBV28|TRBJ1-3
CASSLWAGTAGNTIYF
TGTGCCAGCAGTTTATGGGCCGGGACGGCTGGAAACACCATATATTTT
>NA|few|TRBV2|TRBJ1-2
CASSEAGRNYGYTF
TGTGCCAGCAGTGAAGCGGGACGGAACTATGGCTACACCTTC
>NA|NA|TRBV7-2|TRBJ1-1
CASSLVDLGTEAFF
TGTGCCAGCAGCTTAGTAGACTTGGGCACTGAAGCTTTCTTT
>TRBD1|NA|TRBV7-9|TRBJ1-4
CASSQHLTGGLEKLFF
TGTGCCAGCAGCCAACATCTGACAGGGGGTCTAGAAAAACTGTTTTTT
>TRBD1|once|TRBV10-1|TRBJ2-2
CATAPGTGGRTGELFF
TGCGCCACCGCGCCCGGGACAGGGGGCCGGACCGGGGAGCTGTTTTTT
>NA|NA|TRBV30|TRBJ2-4
CAWSSGPGNIQYF
TGTGCCTGGAGTTCGGGCCCGGGGAACATTCAGTACTTC
>NA|once|TRBV6-1|TRBJ1-5
CASSEAAYQPQHF
TGTGCCAGCAGTGAAGCGGCTTATCAGCCCCAGCATTTT
>NA|NA|TRBV28|TRBJ2-7
CASSLLGTLSYEQYF
TGTGCCAGCAGTTTATTAGGGACACTCTCCTACGAGCAGTACTTC
>NA|NA|TRBV5-1|TRBJ1-2
CASSLEYNYGYTF
TGCGCCAGCAGCTTGGAGTATAACTATGGCTACACCTTC
>TRBD1|NA|TRBV6-1|TRBJ2-7
CASRTGQGAWEQYF
TGTGCCAGCAGAACAGGACAGGGGGCGTGGGAGCAGTACTTC
>NA|NA|TRBV28|TRBJ2-2
CASTINTGELFF
TGTGCCAGCACCATCAACACCGGGGAGCTGTTTTTT
>NA|few|TRBV6-5|TRBJ1-4
CASSYSTDEKLFF
TGTGCCAGCAGTTACTCGACAGATGAAAAACTGTTTTTT
>NA|NA|TRBV5-4|TRBJ2-3
CASSPQRPSTDTQYF
TGTGCCAGCAGTCCCCAGCGGCCAAGCACAGATACGCAGTATTTT
>NA|NA|TRBV19|TRBJ1-2
CAGRQTGADGYTF
TGTGCCGGAAGACAGACAGGCGCGGATGGCTACACCTTC
>NA|NA|TRBV28|TRBJ1-3
CASSLGGPNAIYF
TGTGCCAGCAGTTTAGGAGGGCCTAACGCCATATATTTT
>NA|NA|TRBV27|TRBJ2-5
CASSLIKEERKTQYF
TGTGCCAGCAGTTTAATAAAGGAGGAGAGGAAGACCCAGTACTTC
>NA|NA|TRBV7-6|TRBJ1-5
CASSSTGTPNRYSNQPQHF
TGTGCCAGCAGCTCGACCGGGACGCCGAATCGTTATAGCAATCAGCCCCAGCATTTT
>NA|NA|TRBV11-2|TRBJ1-1
CASSNPSQGNTEAFF
TGTGCCAGCAGCAATCCCTCACAGGGGAACACTGAAGCTTTCTTT
>NA|once|TRBV7-8|TRBJ1-1
CASTNLGQKTTFF
TGTGCCAGCACCAACCTTGGGCAGAAGACGACTTTCTTT
>NA|NA|TRBV6-5|TRBJ1-3
CASSSLSGNTIYF
TGTGCCAGCAGCTCCCTCTCTGGAAACACCATATATTTT
>NA|NA|TRBV6-1|TRBJ2-7
CASSDGIPLSEQYF
TGTGCCAGCAGTGACGGGATCCCCTTAAGCGAGCAGTACTTC
>NA|NA|TRBV5-5|TRBJ2-7
CASSGGWRDEQYF
TGTGCCAGCAGCGGCGGCTGGCGTGACGAGCAGTACTTC
>NA|NA|TRBV9|TRBJ2-7
CASSGDPASYEQYF
TGTGCCAGCAGCGGAGACCCCGCCTCCTACGAGCAGTACTTC
>NA|NA|TRBV10-2|TRBJ2-7
CASSESIGRGGYEQYF
TGCGCCAGCAGTGAGTCCATTGGCAGGGGCGGCTACGAGCAGTACTTC
>NA|NA|TRBV14|TRBJ2-7
CASSQNMGPYEQYF
TGTGCCAGCAGCCAAAATATGGGACCCTACGAGCAGTACTTC
>NA|once|TRBV10-1|TRBJ2-7
CASSGDTRGGEQYF
TGCGCCAGCAGTGGGGACACTCGTGGGGGCGAGCAGTACTTC
>NA|NA|TRBV5-1|TRBJ2-7
CASTALPGTPSVEQYF
TGCGCCAGCACCGCTCTTCCAGGGACTCCCTCCGTCGAGCAGTACTTC
>NA|NA|TRBV9|TRBJ2-1
CASSVGDYLEQFF
TGTGCCAGCAGCGTAGGTGACTACCTAGAGCAGTTCTTC
>TRBD1|NA|TRBV7-2|TRBJ2-7
CAILMGQGYSYEQYF
TGTGCCATCCTAATGGGACAGGGTTACTCCTACGAGCAGTACTTC